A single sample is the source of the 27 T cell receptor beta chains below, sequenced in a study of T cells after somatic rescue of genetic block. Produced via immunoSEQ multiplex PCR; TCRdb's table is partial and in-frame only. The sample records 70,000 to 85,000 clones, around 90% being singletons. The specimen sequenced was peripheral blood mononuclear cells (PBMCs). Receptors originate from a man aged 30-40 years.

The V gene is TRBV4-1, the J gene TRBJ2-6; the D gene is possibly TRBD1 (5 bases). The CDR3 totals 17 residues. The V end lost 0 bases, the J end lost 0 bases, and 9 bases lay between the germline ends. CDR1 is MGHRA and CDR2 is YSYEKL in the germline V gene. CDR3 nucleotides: TGCGCCAGCAGCCAAGATTGGGGCCCCTCTGGGGCCAACGTCCTGACTTTC. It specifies CASSQDWGPSGANVLTF.

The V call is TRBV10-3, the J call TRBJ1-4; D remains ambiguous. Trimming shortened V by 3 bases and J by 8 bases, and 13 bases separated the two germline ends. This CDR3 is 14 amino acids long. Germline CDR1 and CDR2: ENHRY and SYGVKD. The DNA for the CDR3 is TGTGCCATCAGTGACCCGGCCGGTCGGGAAAAACTGTTTTTT. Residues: CAISDPAGREKLFF.

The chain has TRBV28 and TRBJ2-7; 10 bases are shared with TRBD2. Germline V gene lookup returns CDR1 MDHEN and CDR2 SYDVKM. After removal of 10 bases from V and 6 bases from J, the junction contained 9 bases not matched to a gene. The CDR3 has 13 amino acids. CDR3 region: CAIQSGRAGEQYF. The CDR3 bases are TGTGCCATCCAAAGCGGGAGGGCAGGCGAGCAGTACTTC.

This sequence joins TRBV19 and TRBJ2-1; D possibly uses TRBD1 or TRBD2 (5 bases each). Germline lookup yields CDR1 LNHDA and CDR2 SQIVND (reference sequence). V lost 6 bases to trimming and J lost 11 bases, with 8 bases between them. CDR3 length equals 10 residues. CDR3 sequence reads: CASRGRKQFF. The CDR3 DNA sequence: TGTGCCAGTAGGGGACGGAAGCAGTTCTTC.

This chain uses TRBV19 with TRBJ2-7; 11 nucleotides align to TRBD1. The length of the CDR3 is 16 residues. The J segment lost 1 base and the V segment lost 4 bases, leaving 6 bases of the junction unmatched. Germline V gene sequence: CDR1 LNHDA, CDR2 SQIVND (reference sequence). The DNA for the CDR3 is TGTGCCAGTAGTAGAGGAGGACAGGGGGCGTCCTACGAGCAGTACTTC. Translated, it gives CASSRGGQGASYEQYF.

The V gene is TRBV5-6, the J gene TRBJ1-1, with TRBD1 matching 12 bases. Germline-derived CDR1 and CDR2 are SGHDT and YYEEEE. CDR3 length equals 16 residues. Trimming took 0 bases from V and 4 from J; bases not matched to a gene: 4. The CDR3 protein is CASSLVGQGAVTEAFF. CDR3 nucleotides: TGTGCCAGCAGCTTGGTGGGACAGGGGGCGGTCACTGAAGCTTTCTTT.

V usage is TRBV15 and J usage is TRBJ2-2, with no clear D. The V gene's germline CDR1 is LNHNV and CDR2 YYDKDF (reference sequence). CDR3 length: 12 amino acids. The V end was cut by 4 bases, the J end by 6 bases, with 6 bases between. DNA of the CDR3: TGTGCCACCAGCACCAGACCCGGGGAGCTGTTTTTT. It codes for CATSTRPGELFF.

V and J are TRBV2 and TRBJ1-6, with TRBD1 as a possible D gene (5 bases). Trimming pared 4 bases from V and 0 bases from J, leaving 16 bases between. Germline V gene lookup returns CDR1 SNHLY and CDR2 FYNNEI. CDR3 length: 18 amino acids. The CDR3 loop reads CASSVSGFLSSYNSPLHF. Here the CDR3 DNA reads TGTGCCAGCAGTGTCTCAGGGTTCTTAAGCTCCTATAATTCACCCCTCCACTTT.

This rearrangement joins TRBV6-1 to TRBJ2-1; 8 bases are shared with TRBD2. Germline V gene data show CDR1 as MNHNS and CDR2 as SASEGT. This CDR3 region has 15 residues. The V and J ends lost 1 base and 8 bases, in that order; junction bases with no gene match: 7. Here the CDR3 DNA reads TGTGCCAGCAGTGAAGGCGGGGGGATCTTGGATGAGCAGTTCTTC. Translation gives CASSEGGGILDEQFF.

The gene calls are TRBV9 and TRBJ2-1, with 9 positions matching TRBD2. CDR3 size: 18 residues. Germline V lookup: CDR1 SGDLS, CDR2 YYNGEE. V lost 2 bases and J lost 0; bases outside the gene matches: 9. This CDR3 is CASSVGGRALDSYNEQFF. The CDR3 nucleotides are TGTGCCAGCAGCGTGGGCGGGAGGGCCCTTGACTCCTACAATGAGCAGTTCTTC.

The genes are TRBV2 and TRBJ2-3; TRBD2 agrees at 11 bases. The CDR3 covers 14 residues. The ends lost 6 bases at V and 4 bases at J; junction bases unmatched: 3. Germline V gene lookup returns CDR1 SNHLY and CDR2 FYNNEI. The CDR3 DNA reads TGTGCCAGCAGCCTTAGCGGGAGGGCAGATACGCAGTATTTT. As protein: CASSLSGRADTQYF.

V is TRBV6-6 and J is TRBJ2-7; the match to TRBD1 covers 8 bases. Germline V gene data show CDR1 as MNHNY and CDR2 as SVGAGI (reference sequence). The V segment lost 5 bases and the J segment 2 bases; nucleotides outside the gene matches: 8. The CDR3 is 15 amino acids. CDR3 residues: CASSPPGQETYEQYF. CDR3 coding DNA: TGTGCCAGCAGTCCACCGGGACAGGAAACCTACGAGCAGTACTTC.

The DNA for the CDR3 is TGCGCCAGCAGCCAGGGGTTGGCAGGGGTGAACACTGAAGCTTTCTTT. Its protein is CASSQGLAGVNTEAFF. The rearrangement uses TRBV4-3 and TRBJ1-1; D might be TRBD1 (6 bases). CDR1 LGHNA and CDR2 YSLEER come from the germline V gene. The CDR3 is 16 residues long. V was cut by 3 bases and J by 0 bases, with 14 bases left in between.

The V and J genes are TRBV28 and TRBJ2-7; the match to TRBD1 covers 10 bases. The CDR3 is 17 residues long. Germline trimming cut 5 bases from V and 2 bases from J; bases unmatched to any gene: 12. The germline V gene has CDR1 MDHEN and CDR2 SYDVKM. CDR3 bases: TGTGCCAGCAGTCAGCGGACAGGGGGGATGCTCACCTACGAGCAGTACTTC. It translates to CASSQRTGGMLTYEQYF.

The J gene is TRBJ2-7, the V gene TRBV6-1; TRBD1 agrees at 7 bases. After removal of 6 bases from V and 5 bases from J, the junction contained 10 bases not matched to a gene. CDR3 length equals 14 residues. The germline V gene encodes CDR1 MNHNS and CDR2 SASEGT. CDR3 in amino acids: CASRAIWDRDEQYF. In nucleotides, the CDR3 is TGTGCCAGCAGGGCAATCTGGGACAGAGACGAGCAGTACTTC.

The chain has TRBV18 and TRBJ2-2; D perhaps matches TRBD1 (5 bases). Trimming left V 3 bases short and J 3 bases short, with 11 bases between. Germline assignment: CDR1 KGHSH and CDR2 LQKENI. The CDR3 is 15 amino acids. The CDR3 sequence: CASSPEDKYTGELFF. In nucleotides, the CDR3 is TGTGCCAGCTCACCCGAGGACAAATACACCGGGGAGCTGTTTTTT.

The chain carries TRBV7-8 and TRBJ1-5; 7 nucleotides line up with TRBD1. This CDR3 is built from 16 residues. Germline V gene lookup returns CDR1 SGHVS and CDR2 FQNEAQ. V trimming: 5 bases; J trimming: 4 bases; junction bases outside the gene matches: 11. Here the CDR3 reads CASSNRQGVSNQPQHF. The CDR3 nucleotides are TGTGCCAGCAGCAACAGACAGGGTGTCAGTAATCAGCCCCAGCATTTT.

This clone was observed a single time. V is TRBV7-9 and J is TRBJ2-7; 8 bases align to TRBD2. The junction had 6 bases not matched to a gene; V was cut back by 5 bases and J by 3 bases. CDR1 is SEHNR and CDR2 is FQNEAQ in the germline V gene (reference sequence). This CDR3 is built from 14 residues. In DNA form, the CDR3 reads TGTGCCAGCAGCACAGCGGGGGCCCTCTACGAGCAGTACTTC. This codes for CASSTAGALYEQYF.

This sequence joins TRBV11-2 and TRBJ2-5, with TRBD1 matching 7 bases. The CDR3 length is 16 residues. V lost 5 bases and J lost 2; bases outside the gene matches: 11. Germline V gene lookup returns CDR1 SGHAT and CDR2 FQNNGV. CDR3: CASSNRGLGIQETQYF. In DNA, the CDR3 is TGTGCCAGCAGCAACAGGGGATTGGGCATTCAAGAGACCCAGTACTTC.

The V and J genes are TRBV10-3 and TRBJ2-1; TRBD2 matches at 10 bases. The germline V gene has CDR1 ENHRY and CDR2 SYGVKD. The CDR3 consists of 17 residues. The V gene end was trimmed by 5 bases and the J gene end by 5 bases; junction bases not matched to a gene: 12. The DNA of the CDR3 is TGTGCCATCAGTTCCAGCGGGGGGGGTGCGCGGGACAATGAGCAGTTCTTC. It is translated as CAISSSGGGARDNEQFF.

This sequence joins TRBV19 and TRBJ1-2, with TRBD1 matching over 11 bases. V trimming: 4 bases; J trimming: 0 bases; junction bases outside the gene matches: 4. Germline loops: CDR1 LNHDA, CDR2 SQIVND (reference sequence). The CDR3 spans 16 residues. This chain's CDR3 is CASSRDRGVTNYGYTF. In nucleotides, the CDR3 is TGTGCCAGTAGTAGGGACAGGGGGGTAACTAACTATGGCTACACCTTC.

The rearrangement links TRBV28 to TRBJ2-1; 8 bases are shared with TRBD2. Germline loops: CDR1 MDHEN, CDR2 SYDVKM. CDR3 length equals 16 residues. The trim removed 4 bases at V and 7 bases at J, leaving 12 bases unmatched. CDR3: CASSSYSGGSFNEQFF. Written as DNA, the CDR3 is TGTGCCAGCAGTTCTTACTCGGGAGGGTCCTTTAATGAGCAGTTCTTC.

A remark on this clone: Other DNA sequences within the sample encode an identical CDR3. The chain's CDR3 is CASSPTSGGANEQFF. DNA for the CDR3: TGTGCCAGCTCACCAACTAGCGGGGGGGCGAATGAGCAGTTCTTC. The genes are TRBV18 and TRBJ2-1, with 13 bases aligning to TRBD2. V trimming: 2 bases; J trimming: 7 bases; junction bases outside the gene matches: 2. The CDR3 contains 15 residues. CDR1 KGHSH and CDR2 LQKENI come from the germline V gene.

The CDR3 region has the DNA TGTGCCAGCGGCACGGACAGTCCCGACTCTGGAAACACCATATATTTT. Amino acid sequence: CASGTDSPDSGNTIYF. The chain joins TRBV27 to TRBJ1-3, with D tentatively TRBD1 (6 bases). Trimming pared 8 bases from V and 0 bases from J, leaving 17 bases between. This CDR3 spans 16 amino acids. In germline, CDR1 is MNHEY, CDR2 SMNVEV (reference sequence).

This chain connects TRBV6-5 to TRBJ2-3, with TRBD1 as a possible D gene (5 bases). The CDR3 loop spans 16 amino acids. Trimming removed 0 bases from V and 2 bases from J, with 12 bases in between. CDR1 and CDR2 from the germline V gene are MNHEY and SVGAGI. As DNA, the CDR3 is TGTGCCAGCAGTTACTCGATTGACAGAAACACAGATACGCAGTATTTT. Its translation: CASSYSIDRNTDTQYF.

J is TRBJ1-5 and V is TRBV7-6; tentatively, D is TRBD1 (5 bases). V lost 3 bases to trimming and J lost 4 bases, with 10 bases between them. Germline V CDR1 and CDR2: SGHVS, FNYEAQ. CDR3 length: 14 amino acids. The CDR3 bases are TGTGCCAGCAGCTTGACAGACAAAAATCAGCCCCAGCATTTT. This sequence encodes CASSLTDKNQPQHF.

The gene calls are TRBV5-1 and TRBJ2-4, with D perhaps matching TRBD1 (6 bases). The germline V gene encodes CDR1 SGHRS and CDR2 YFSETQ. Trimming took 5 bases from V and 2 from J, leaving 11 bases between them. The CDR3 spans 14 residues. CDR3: CASSRTEPKNIQYF. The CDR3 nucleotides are TGCGCCAGCAGTCGGACAGAGCCCAAAAACATTCAGTACTTC.